This entry concerns a single TCR beta chain. Libraries were prepared by immunoSEQ multiplex PCR; TCRdb keeps only in-frame clonotypes and omits some of them. The sample has 850,000 to 1,100,000 clones; approximately 80% are singletons. CDR1 is MNHNS and CDR2 is SASEGT in the germline V gene. V lost 2 bases and J lost 4, with 8 bases in between. This CDR3 is built from 13 residues. This entry comes from a study of shared clonotypes between healthy human individuals. The origin of this receptor is a man aged 18 to 29 in good health. Some clones in this sample may be carry-over from other donors' samples. The chain carries TRBV6-1 and TRBJ1-2; D remains ambiguous. Sequenced input: memory CD4+ T cells from PBMCs. This sample's subset: CD45RA-negative fraction. The CDR3 bases are TGTGCCAGCAGTGAATTTGGGTTCTATGGCTACACCTTC. It yields the protein CASSEFGFYGYTF.